These 26 T cell receptor beta chains were all obtained from the same sample, sequenced in a study of T-cell reconstitution after alpha-beta-depleted transplantation in children. Unique molecular identifiers were used in preparing the TCRbeta library. One entry per CDR3 protein results from TCRdb running MiXCR on the PCR reads. The table has around 580,000 distinct CDR3 sequences, roughly 30% seen once. Here the sequenced sample was PBMCs, taken before TCRalphabeta/CD19-depleted stem cell transplant. The origin of the receptors is a boy under three years old with Wiskott-Aldrich syndrome, due to receive a stem cell transplant.

This clonotype showed up just a few times. The chain links TRBV6-2 or TRBV6-3 to TRBJ2-3, with unresolved D. Between the trimmed V and J ends, which lost 7 bases and 6 bases, there was a span of 14 bases. Per the germline V gene, CDR1 is MNHEY and CDR2 is SVGEGT. The CDR3 totals 13 residues. In nucleotides, the CDR3 is TGTGCCAGCACCCGAGATTTTGTGGATACGCAGTATTTT. It encodes CASTRDFVDTQYF.

V and J are TRBV7-8 and TRBJ2-3, with 7 bases lining up with TRBD2. The CDR3 totals 16 residues. The trim removed 0 bases at V and 5 bases at J, leaving 8 bases unmatched. Germline CDR1 and CDR2: SGHVS and FQNEAQ. The CDR3 DNA sequence: TGTGCCAGCAGCTTAGCGCTGGGACTACCAAAAGATACGCAGTATTTT. This sequence encodes CASSLALGLPKDTQYF.

This clonotype was seen only a few times. V and J are TRBV5-1 and TRBJ2-1; the D gene is possibly TRBD1 (6 bases). V was shortened by 0 bases and J by 3 bases, with 16 bases between the two germline ends. This CDR3 has 17 residues. Germline loops: CDR1 SGHRS, CDR2 YFSETQ. The CDR3 protein is CASSLGYTGRLYNEQFF. CDR3 DNA sequence: TGCGCCAGCAGCTTGGGATATACAGGGCGGCTCTACAATGAGCAGTTCTTC.

A note on this clonotype: This clone may be a read error of a much larger clone one base away. The gene calls are TRBV7-7 and TRBJ2-1, with D maybe TRBD2 (6 bases). Germline V gene sequence: CDR1 SSHAT, CDR2 FNYEAQ (reference sequence). The V gene lost 8 bases and the J gene lost 6 bases, with 17 bases spanning the gap. The CDR3 length is 14 residues. The CDR3 spells CASSMGPSVNEQFF. The CDR3 region has the DNA TGTGCCAGCTCAATGGGGCCTAGCGTCAATGAGCAGTTCTTC.

CDR3 protein: CASSQDLGFSYEQYF. In DNA form, the CDR3 reads TGCGCCAGCAGCCAAGATCTCGGGTTCTCCTACGAGCAGTACTTC. The chain combines TRBV4-1 with TRBJ2-7; the D is unclear. The germline CDR1 and CDR2 sequences are MGHRA and YSYEKL. Between the trimmed V and J ends, which lost 0 bases and 0 bases, there was a span of 9 bases. The CDR3 sequence is 15 residues long.

The CDR3 loop reads CASRVLNTEAFF. The CDR3 bases are TGTGCCAGCAGGGTACTAAACACTGAAGCTTTCTTT. The chain combines TRBV28 with TRBJ1-1; D ambiguous. V gave up 6 bases and J gave up 2 bases, with 7 bases separating them. Germline V gene lookup returns CDR1 MDHEN and CDR2 SYDVKM. The CDR3 totals 12 residues.

The chain recombines TRBV5-1 with TRBJ2-1; D is possibly TRBD2 (6 bases). This CDR3 has 14 amino acids. CDR1 is SGHRS and CDR2 is YFSETQ in the germline V gene. The V gene lost 2 bases and the J gene lost 6 bases, with 12 bases spanning the gap. CDR3 residues: CASSFPSSVNEQFF. The CDR3 DNA follows: TGCGCCAGCAGCTTTCCGTCTAGCGTCAATGAGCAGTTCTTC.

The V gene is TRBV18, the J gene TRBJ1-1; TRBD1 is a possible D gene (6 bases). The CDR3 totals 13 residues. V was shortened by 2 bases and J by 8 bases, with 12 bases between the two germline ends. Germline V gene data show CDR1 as KGHSH and CDR2 as LQKENI. Here the CDR3 reads CASSPVSGHEAFF. The CDR3 DNA is TGTGCCAGCTCACCAGTTTCGGGACACGAAGCTTTCTTT.

This clonotype was counted between two and nine times. This chain uses TRBV5-1 with TRBJ2-7, with TRBD2 matching over 12 bases. The CDR3 has 15 residues. J gave up 4 bases and V 3 bases, and 5 bases lay outside the gene matches. CDR1 is SGHRS and CDR2 is YFSETQ in the germline V gene. The CDR3 DNA sequence: TGCGCCAGCAGCTCTCTAGCGGGAGGGCGGTACGAGCAGTACTTC. Protein product: CASSSLAGGRYEQYF.

Ten or more counts support this clonotype. The chain links TRBV5-1 to TRBJ2-5; D gene unclear. Per the germline V gene, CDR1 is SGHRS and CDR2 is YFSETQ. V lost 4 bases to trimming and J lost 0 bases, with 4 bases between them. CDR3 size: 12 residues. The CDR3 sequence: CASSPHQETQYF. The CDR3 DNA follows: TGCGCCAGCAGCCCCCACCAAGAGACCCAGTACTTC.

V usage is TRBV5-1 and J usage is TRBJ2-5; D unclear. From germline, CDR1 is SGHRS and CDR2 YFSETQ. The CDR3 has 13 amino acids. V lost 5 bases to trimming and J lost 2 bases, with 10 bases between them. The CDR3 here is CASRPVGQETQYF. As DNA, the CDR3 is TGCGCCAGCAGACCAGTGGGACAAGAGACCCAGTACTTC.

This chain links TRBV7-4 with TRBJ1-4; D gene uncertain. This CDR3 region has 13 residues. The V gene's germline CDR1 is SGHVT and CDR2 SQSDAQ. V lost 2 bases, J lost 8 bases, and 9 bases lay in between. The CDR3 DNA reads as TGTGCCAGCAGCTTACTCGGGCGGGAAAAACTGTTTTTT. Protein product: CASSLLGREKLFF.

This clonotype was seen once. V usage is TRBV6-1 and J usage is TRBJ2-2, with a possible D match to TRBD1 (5 bases). The V gene's germline CDR1 is MNHNS and CDR2 SASEGT. The CDR3 extends over 16 amino acids. Deletions cut 11 bases from V and 0 bases from J, with 19 bases between. Here the CDR3 reads CAGKRLDTSNTGELFF. The CDR3, as DNA: TGTGCCGGCAAACGTTTGGACACATCGAACACCGGGGAGCTGTTTTTT.

The rearrangement uses TRBV28 and TRBJ2-7; a weak D match, TRBD2 (6 bases). The CDR3 covers 14 residues. CDR1 is MDHEN, CDR2 SYDVKM, per germline. Trimming pared 0 bases from V and 3 bases from J, leaving 9 bases between. The CDR3 nucleotides read TGTGCCAGCAGTTTATGGGGACTGTACTACGAGCAGTACTTC. Amino acids: CASSLWGLYYEQYF.

This clonotype was detected only a few times. The V gene is TRBV11-2, the J gene TRBJ2-4; no clear D gene. V dropped 0 bases and J dropped 13 bases, with 7 bases sitting between them. In germline, CDR1 is SGHAT, CDR2 FQNNGV. The CDR3 extends over 11 amino acids. The CDR3 loop reads CASSLDTIQYF. As DNA, the CDR3 is TGTGCCAGCAGCTTAGACACGATCCAGTACTTC.

J is TRBJ2-1 and V is TRBV5-1, with TRBD2 matching 7 bases. The CDR3 totals 15 residues. V lost 0 bases to trimming and J lost 6 bases; unmatched junction nucleotides: 6. Germline CDR1 is SGHRS and CDR2 is YFSETQ. CDR3 sequence (DNA): TGCGCCAGCAGCTTGGCTCTAGCGGTAATCAATGAGCAGTTCTTC. Amino acid sequence: CASSLALAVINEQFF.

This chain connects TRBV29-1 to TRBJ2-1; D is undetermined. Per the germline V gene, CDR1 is SQVTM and CDR2 is ANQGSEA. V was shortened by 3 bases and J by 0 bases, with 12 bases between the two germline ends. The length of the CDR3 is 15 residues. As DNA, the CDR3 is TGCAGCGTTGATGGTCGGTGGAGCTCCTACAATGAGCAGTTCTTC. As protein: CSVDGRWSSYNEQFF.

As to this clonotype: A clone one base away is much larger, so this may be a read error. The chain employs TRBV7-7 and TRBJ2-4, with 8 bases identical to TRBD1. This CDR3 has 12 residues. Germline CDR1 is SSHAT and CDR2 is FNYEAQ (reference sequence). Here the CDR3 reads CAGSYRDRRFDF. In DNA, the CDR3 is TGTGCCGGCAGCTACCGGGACAGGAGGTTCGACTTC. Supplemented by reference TRBV7-7 and TRBJ2-4, the full variable domain reads GAGVSQSPRYKVTKRGQDVTLRCDPISSHATLYWYQQALGQGPEFLTYFNYEAQPDKSGLPSDRFSAERPEGSISTLTIQRTEQRDSAMYRCAGSYRDRRFDFGAGTRLSVL.

The rearrangement uses TRBV27 and TRBJ1-4; 8 bases line up with TRBD1. This CDR3 has 16 residues. Germline CDR1 and CDR2: MNHEY and SMNVEV (reference sequence). Germline trimming cut 2 bases from V and 4 bases from J; bases unmatched to any gene: 6. The CDR3 coding sequence is TGTGCCAGCAGTTTACGTGCGACAGGGGTTAATGAAAAACTGTTTTTT. Its protein product is CASSLRATGVNEKLFF.

This clonotype was observed a few times. The CDR3 reads CASTKRWTESFNNQPQHF. CDR3 DNA sequence: TGTGCCAGCACTAAGAGGTGGACTGAGAGTTTTAACAATCAGCCCCAGCATTTT. The chain recombines TRBV6-1 with TRBJ1-5; no firm D call. Trimming removed 7 bases from V and 3 bases from J, with 25 bases in between. The germline CDR1 and CDR2 sequences are MNHNS and SASEGT. The length of the CDR3 is 18 residues.

This chain joins TRBV6-1 and TRBJ1-1; no definite D call. V lost 6 bases to trimming and J lost 0 bases, with 8 bases between them. CDR1 and CDR2 (germline): MNHNS, SASEGT. The CDR3 is 13 residues long. This chain's CDR3 is CASRIKVNTEAFF. The DNA for the CDR3 is TGTGCCAGCAGGATTAAAGTGAACACTGAAGCTTTCTTT.

The rearrangement joins TRBV29-1 to TRBJ2-3; D is unclear. Germline lookup yields CDR1 SQVTM and CDR2 ANQGSEA. The CDR3 is 14 residues long. V shed 0 bases and J shed 0 bases, with 7 bases lying between them. The CDR3 nucleotides read TGCAGCGTTGAAGAACCCAAGAGCACAGATACGCAGTATTTT. Translated: CSVEEPKSTDTQYF.

Written as DNA, the CDR3 is TGTGCCACCAGCAGAGTGTACAGGGTGGGCGAGCAGTACTTC. Its protein product is CATSRVYRVGEQYF. This sequence joins TRBV15 and TRBJ2-7; TRBD1 is a possible D gene (6 bases). Trimming cost V 1 base and J 6 bases, with 13 bases left between them. Germline V gene data show CDR1 as LNHNV and CDR2 as YYDKDF (reference sequence). The CDR3 loop spans 14 amino acids.

This clonotype has ten or more counts. The gene calls are TRBV13 and TRBJ2-7; 8 bases are a match to TRBD2. Germline CDR1 and CDR2: PRHDT and FYEKMQ (reference sequence). CDR3 length: 14 amino acids. Trimming at V came to 5 bases and at J to 4 bases, leaving 7 bases not matched to a gene. The CDR3 is CASSREGHVYEQYF. The CDR3 DNA reads as TGTGCCAGCAGCCGGGAGGGCCATGTTTACGAGCAGTACTTC.

This clonotype was observed a handful of times. The rearrangement uses TRBV6-5 and TRBJ2-5; a weak D match, TRBD1 (8 bases). The CDR3 totals 15 residues. The V end was cut by 6 bases, the J end by 9 bases, with 23 bases between. The germline gives CDR1 MNHEY, CDR2 SVGAGI. CDR3 loop: CASSPGGQGASAQYF. In DNA form, the CDR3 reads TGTGCCAGCAGCCCCGGGGGGCAGGGGGCATCGGCCCAGTACTTC.

This clonotype was detected a few times. This chain uses TRBV24-1 with TRBJ2-1, with D tentatively TRBD1 (6 bases). Between the trimmed V and J ends, which lost 3 bases and 3 bases, there was a span of 20 bases. Germline assignment: CDR1 KGHDR and CDR2 SFDVKD. The CDR3 extends over 18 amino acids. The DNA for the CDR3 is TGTGCCACCAGTGATAACAGGGTCACCCTCTCAAACTACAATGAGCAGTTCTTC. It translates to CATSDNRVTLSNYNEQFF.